The entry that follows covers one T cell receptor (beta chain) sequence. What it binds is not known. The data belong to a study of cytomegalovirus exposure and HLA in healthy donors. Germline lookup yields CDR1 LNHDA and CDR2 SQIVND (reference sequence). J lost 7 bases, V lost 4 bases, and 11 bases had no gene match. This CDR3 contains 16 residues. Findings and limits, study-wide: Of the V segments, some could not be distinguished, including TRBV6-2 and TRBV6-3, and were excluded. With DRB1 most and HLA-C fewest, TCR association rates differed between HLA loci in a later analysis. An analysis that came later showed most CMV-associated TCR beta chains appearing HLA-restricted.

Vbeta (60) and Jbeta (13) primers were used in the PCR. The protocol was immunoSEQ multiplex PCR, while the TCRdb copy is restricted to in-frame clones and leaves out a portion. The profile shows approximately 160,000 clones, about four fifths of them singletons. The specimen sequenced was PBMCs. The V gene is TRBV19, the J gene TRBJ2-3; the match to TRBD1 covers 10 bases. The receptor was derived from a man aged 50 to 59 in good health and CMV-seropositive. The CDR3 loop reads CASSTRRDRGPYTQYF. In nucleotides, the CDR3 is TGTGCCAGTAGTACCCGACGGGACAGGGGACCCTATACGCAGTATTTT.